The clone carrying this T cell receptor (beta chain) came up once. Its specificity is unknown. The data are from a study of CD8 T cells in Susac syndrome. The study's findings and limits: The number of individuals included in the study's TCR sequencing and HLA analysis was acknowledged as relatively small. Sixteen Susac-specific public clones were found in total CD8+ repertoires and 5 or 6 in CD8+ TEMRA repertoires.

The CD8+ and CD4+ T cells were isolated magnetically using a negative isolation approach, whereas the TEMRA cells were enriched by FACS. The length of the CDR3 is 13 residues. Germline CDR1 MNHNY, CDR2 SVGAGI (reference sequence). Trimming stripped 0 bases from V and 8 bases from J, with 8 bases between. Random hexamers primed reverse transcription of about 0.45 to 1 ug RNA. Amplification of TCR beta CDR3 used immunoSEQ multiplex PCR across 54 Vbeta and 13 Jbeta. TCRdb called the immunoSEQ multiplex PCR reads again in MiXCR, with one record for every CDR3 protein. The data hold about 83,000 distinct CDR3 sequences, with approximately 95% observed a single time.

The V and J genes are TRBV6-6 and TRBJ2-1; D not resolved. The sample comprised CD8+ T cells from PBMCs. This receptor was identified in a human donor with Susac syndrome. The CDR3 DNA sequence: TGTGCCAGCAGTTACTCCCCCGTCCATGAGCAGTTCTTC. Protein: CASSYSPVHEQFF.